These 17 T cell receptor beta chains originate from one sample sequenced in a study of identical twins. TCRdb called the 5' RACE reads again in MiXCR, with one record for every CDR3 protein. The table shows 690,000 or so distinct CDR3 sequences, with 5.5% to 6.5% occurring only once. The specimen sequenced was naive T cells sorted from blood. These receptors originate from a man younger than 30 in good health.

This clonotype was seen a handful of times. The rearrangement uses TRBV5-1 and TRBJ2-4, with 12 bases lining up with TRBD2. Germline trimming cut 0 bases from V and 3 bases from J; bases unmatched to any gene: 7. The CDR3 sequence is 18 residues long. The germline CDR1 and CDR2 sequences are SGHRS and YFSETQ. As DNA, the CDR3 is TGCGCCAGCAGCTTGGATCCTAGCGGGAGGGGATACAAAAACATTCAGTACTTC. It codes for CASSLDPSGRGYKNIQYF.

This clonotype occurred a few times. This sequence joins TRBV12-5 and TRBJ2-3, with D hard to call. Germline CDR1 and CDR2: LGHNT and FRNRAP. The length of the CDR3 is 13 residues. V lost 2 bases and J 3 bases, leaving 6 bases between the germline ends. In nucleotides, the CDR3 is TGTGCTAGTGGTTTGTCCGCGACAGATACGCAGTATTTT. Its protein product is CASGLSATDTQYF.

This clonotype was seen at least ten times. The CDR3 sequence is CSVILVNVGNEQFF. The CDR3 DNA sequence: TGCAGCGTGATACTAGTAAATGTCGGCAATGAGCAGTTCTTC. The chain combines TRBV29-1 with TRBJ2-1; TRBD2 is a possible D gene (5 bases). The CDR3 consists of 14 residues. Trimming left V 6 bases short and J 6 bases short, with 18 bases between. Germline values: CDR1 SQVTM, CDR2 ANQGSEA.

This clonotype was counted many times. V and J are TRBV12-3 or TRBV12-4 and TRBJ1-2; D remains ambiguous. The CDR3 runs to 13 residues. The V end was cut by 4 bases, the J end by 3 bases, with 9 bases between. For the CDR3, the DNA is TGTGCCAGCAGTTACGACGGAGACTATGGCTACACCTTC. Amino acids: CASSYDGDYGYTF.

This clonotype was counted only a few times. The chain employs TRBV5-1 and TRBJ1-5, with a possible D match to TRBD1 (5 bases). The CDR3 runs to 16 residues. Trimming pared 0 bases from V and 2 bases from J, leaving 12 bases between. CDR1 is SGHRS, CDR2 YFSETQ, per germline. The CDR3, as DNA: TGCGCCAGCAGCTTGGAGGCAGGGACGGGCAATCAGCCCCAGCATTTT. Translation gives CASSLEAGTGNQPQHF.

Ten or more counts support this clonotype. In nucleotides, the CDR3 is TGTGCCAGCAGCTTAAGTGGGAGTAAAAACATTCAGTACTTC. This translates into CASSLSGSKNIQYF. V and J are TRBV7-9 and TRBJ2-4; a weak D match, TRBD2 (5 bases). Germline V lookup: CDR1 SEHNR, CDR2 FQNEAQ (reference sequence). Trimming stripped 2 bases from V and 4 bases from J, with 9 bases between. The CDR3 runs 14 residues.

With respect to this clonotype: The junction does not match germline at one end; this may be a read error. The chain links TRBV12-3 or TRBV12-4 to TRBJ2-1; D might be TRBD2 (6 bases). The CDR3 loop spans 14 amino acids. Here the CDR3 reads CASSPPGLHDEQLF. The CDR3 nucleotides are TGTGCCAGCAGTCCGCCGGGACTCCACGATGAGCAGCTCTTC.

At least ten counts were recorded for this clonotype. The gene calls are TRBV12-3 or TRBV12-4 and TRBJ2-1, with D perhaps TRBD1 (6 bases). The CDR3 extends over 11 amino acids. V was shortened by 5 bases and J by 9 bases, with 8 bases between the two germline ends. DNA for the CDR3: TGTGCCAGCAGTCGCAGGGGTGAGCAGTTCTTC. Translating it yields CASSRRGEQFF.

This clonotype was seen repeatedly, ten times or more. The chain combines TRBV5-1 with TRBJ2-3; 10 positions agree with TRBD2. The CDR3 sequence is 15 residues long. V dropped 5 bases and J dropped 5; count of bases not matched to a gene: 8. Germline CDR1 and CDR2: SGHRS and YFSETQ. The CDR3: CASSSGLAGEDTQYF. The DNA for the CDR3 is TGCGCCAGCAGTAGCGGTCTAGCGGGAGAAGATACGCAGTATTTT. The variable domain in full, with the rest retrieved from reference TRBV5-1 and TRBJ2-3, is KAGVTQTPRYLIKTRGQQVTLSCSPISGHRSVSWYQQTPGQGLQFLFEYFSETQRNKGNFPGRFSGRQFSNSRSEMNVSTLELGDSALYLCASSSGLAGEDTQYFGPGTRLTVL.

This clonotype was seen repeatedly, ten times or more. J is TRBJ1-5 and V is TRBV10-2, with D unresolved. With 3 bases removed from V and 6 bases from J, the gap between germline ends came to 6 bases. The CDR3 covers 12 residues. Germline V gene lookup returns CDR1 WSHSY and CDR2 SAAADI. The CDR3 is CASSDSVQPQHF. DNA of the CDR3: TGCGCCAGCAGTGATTCGGTTCAGCCCCAGCATTTT.

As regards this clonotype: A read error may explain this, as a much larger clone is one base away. The CDR3 DNA reads as TGTGCCAGCAGTCCGGACAGGAGGCGGGCCAAAAACACTCAGTACTTC. Amino acid sequence: CASSPDRRRAKNTQYF. V gene TRBV12-3 or TRBV12-4 combines with J gene TRBJ2-4, with 7 bases identical to TRBD1. The CDR3 has 16 residues.

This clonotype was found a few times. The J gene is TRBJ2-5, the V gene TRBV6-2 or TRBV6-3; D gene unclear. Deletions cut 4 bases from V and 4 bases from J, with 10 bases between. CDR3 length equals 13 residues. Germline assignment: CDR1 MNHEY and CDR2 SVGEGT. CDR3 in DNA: TGTGCCAGCAGTTCCCTGTCCCCAGAGACCCAGTACTTC. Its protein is CASSSLSPETQYF.

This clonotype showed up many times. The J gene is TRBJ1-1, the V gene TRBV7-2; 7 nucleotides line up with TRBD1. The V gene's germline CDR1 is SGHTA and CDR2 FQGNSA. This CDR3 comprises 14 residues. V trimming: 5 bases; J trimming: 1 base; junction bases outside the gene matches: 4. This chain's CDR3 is CASSLGGWNTEAFF. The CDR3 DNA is TGTGCCAGCAGCCTAGGGGGCTGGAACACTGAAGCTTTCTTT.

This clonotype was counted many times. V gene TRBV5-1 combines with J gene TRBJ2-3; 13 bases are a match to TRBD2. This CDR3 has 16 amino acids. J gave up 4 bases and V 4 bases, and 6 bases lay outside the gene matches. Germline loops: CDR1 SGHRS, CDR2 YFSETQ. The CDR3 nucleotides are TGCGCCAGCAGCCTCAGGACTAGCGGGAGACCAGATACGCAGTATTTT. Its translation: CASSLRTSGRPDTQYF.

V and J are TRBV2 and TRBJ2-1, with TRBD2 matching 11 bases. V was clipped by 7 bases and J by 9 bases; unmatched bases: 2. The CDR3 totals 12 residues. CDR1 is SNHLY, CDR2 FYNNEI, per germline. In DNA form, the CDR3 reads TGTGCCAGCACTAGCGGGGGGATTGAGCAGTTCTTC. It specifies CASTSGGIEQFF.

The CDR3 DNA reads TGTGCCAGCCCCCGGGACTATCTCATAAGGGGGGAGACCCAGTACTTC. Protein product: CASPRDYLIRGETQYF. This rearrangement joins TRBV6-1 to TRBJ2-5; D may be TRBD2 (7 bases). This CDR3 has 16 residues. Germline assignment: CDR1 MNHNS and CDR2 SASEGT. Deletions cut 8 bases from V and 5 bases from J, with 24 bases between.

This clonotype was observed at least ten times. The CDR3 spells CSEGYPNTDTQYF. CDR3 nucleotides: TGCAGTGAGGGCTATCCTAACACAGATACGCAGTATTTT. The chain has TRBV20-1 and TRBJ2-3; unclear D gene. The CDR3 is made up of 13 amino acids. The germline V gene has CDR1 DFQATT and CDR2 SNEGSKA (reference sequence). V lost 7 bases and J 2 bases, leaving 13 bases between the germline ends.